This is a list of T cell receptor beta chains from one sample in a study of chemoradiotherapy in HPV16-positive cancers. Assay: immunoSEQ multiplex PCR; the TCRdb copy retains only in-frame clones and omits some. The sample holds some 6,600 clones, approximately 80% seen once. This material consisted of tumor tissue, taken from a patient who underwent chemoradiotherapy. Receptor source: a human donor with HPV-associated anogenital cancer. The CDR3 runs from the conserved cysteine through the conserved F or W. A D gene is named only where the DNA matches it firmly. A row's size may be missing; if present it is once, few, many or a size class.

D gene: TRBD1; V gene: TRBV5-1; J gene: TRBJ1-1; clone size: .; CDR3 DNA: TGCGCCAGCAGCTTGGAGGGGGCGACCCAAGCTTTCTTT; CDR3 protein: CASSLEGATQAFF
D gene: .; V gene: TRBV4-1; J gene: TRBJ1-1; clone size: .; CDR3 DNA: TGCGCCAGCAGCCCCCGGCAGTGGACTGAAGCTTTCTTT; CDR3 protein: CASSPRQWTEAFF
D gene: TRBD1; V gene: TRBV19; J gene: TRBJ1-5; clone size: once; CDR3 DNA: TGTGCCAGTAGTATCCGCGGGGACAGGGGTTGGAATCAGCCCCAGCATTTT; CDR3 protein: CASSIRGDRGWNQPQHF
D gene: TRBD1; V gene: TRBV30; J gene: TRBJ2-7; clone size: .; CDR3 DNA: TGTGCCTGGAGTGAAGGACAGGTTATCTCCTACGAGCAGTACTTC; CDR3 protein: CAWSEGQVISYEQYF
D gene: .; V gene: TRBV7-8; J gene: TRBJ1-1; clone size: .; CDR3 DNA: TGTGCCAGCAGCCCATACGGGATGAACACTGAAGCTTTCTTT; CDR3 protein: CASSPYGMNTEAFF
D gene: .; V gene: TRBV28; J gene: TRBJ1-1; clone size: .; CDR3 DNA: TGTGCCAGCAGTTTAAGCGGACACCCGGAGATTGAGGTACGGGGCACTGAAGCTTTCTTT; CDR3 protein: CASSLSGHPEIEVRGTEAFF
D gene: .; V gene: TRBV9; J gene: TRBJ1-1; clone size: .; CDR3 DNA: TGTGCCAGCAGCGTAGGAAGGGTACCGAACACTGAAGCTTTCTTT; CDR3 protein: CASSVGRVPNTEAFF
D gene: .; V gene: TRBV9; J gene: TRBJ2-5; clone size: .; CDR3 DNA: TGTGCCAGCAGCCCCCGGGGGGCCAGTGGGAAGACCCAGTACTTC; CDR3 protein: CASSPRGASGKTQYF
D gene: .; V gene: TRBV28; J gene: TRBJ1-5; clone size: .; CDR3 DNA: TGTGCCAGCAGTTTAAGCCTGTTGCAGCGCAATAGCAATCAGCCCCAGCATTTT; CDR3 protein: CASSLSLLQRNSNQPQHF
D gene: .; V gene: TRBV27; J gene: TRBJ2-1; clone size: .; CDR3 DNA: TGTGCCAGCAGTTTTTCGGGGCTCAATGAGCAGTTCTTC; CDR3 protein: CASSFSGLNEQFF
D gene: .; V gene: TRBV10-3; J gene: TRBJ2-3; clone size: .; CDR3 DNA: TGTGCCATCACAAGGGGGGCCAGACAGGGATCGTCTGGCACAGATACGCAGTATTTT; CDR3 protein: CAITRGARQGSSGTDTQYF
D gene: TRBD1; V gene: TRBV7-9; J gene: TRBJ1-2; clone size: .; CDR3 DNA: TGTGCCAGCACCCAAACCGGGACAGGGGGCGCTGATGGCTACACCTTC; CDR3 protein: CASTQTGTGGADGYTF
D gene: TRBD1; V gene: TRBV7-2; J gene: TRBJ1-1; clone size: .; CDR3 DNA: TGTGCCAGCACCTCACCTGTCCAACAGGGGGGAAGAGCTGAAGCTTTCTTT; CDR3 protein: CASTSPVQQGGRAEAFF
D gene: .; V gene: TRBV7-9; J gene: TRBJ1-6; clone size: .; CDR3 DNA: TGTGCCAGCAGAAAGTTCTTCTATAATTCACCCCTCCACTTT; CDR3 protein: CASRKFFYNSPLHF
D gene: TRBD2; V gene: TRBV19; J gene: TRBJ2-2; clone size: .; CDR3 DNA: TGTGCCAGTAGTTTCCGGGGGGGGCGGACCGGGGAGCTGTTTTTT; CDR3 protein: CASSFRGGRTGELFF
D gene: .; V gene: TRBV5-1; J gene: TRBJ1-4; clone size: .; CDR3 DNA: TGCGCCAGCAGCTCCCGCGGACAGCCGACAACTAATGAAAAACTGTTTTTT; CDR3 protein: CASSSRGQPTTNEKLFF
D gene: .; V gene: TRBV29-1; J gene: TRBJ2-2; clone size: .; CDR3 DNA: TGCAGCGTTGTCGGGGGCGCGTCGAACACCGGGGAGCTGTTTTTT; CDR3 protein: CSVVGGASNTGELFF
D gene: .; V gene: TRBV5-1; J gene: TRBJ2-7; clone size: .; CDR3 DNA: TGCGCCAGCAGCTCCCAGGTCTCCTACGAGCAGTACTTC; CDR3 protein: CASSSQVSYEQYF
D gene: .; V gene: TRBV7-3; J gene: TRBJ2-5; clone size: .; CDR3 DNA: TGTGCCAGCAGCTCCTCAGGACGGTCTGTAGAGACCCAGTACTTC; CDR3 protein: CASSSSGRSVETQYF
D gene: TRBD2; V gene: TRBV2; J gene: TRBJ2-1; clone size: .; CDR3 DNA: TGTGCCAGCAGGGTCTGGACTAGCGGGGGGCCGGGGTTCTTC; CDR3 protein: CASRVWTSGGPGFF
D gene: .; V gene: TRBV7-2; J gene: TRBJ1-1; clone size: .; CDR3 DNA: TGTGCCAGCAGCTTAGTCGCAGGCAACACTGAAGCTTTCTTT; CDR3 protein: CASSLVAGNTEAFF
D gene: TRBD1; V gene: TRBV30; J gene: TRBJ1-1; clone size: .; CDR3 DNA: TGTGCCTGGAGTGTAGGAGTCAGGGGGACTGTGGAGGCTTTCTTT; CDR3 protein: CAWSVGVRGTVEAFF
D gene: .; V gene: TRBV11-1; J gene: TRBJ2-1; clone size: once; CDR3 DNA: TGTGCCAGCAGCCCGCAGGACTGGGGGTCCTACAATGAGCAGTTCTTC; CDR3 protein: CASSPQDWGSYNEQFF